The 17 T cell receptor beta chains presented below share a single source sample, sequenced in a study of T cell changes during pregnancy in multiple sclerosis. Libraries were prepared by immunoSEQ multiplex PCR; TCRdb keeps only in-frame clonotypes and omits some of them. The data contain 65,000 to 80,000 clones, just over 90% of them singletons. Specimen: peripheral blood, collected in the third trimester of pregnancy. These receptors all come from a female donor with multiple sclerosis, enrolled in a pregnancy study.

This chain links TRBV5-1 with TRBJ2-3; D may be TRBD1 (5 bases). Germline V lookup: CDR1 SGHRS, CDR2 YFSETQ. V was shortened by 2 bases and J by 4 bases, with 8 bases between the two germline ends. The CDR3 has 13 residues. CDR3 protein: CASSFKGPDTQYF. The CDR3 DNA follows: TGCGCCAGCAGCTTTAAGGGGCCAGATACGCAGTATTTT.

The rearrangement joins TRBV19 to TRBJ1-5, with 8 bases aligning to TRBD1. Per the germline V gene, CDR1 is LNHDA and CDR2 is SQIVND (reference sequence). J was trimmed by 2 bases and V by 5 bases; bases with no gene match: 11. This CDR3 has 17 amino acids. The chain's CDR3 is CASSGRTGSFGNQPQHF. The CDR3 DNA is TGTGCCAGTAGTGGACGGACAGGGAGCTTTGGCAATCAGCCCCAGCATTTT.

The chain uses TRBV19 and TRBJ1-2; TRBD1 aligns across 7 bases. The CDR3 sequence is 14 residues long. Trimming cost V 7 bases and J 3 bases; bases outside gene matches: 8. The germline CDR1 and CDR2 sequences are LNHDA and SQIVND (reference sequence). CDR3 residues: CASKRGLEDYGYTF. The CDR3 nucleotides are TGTGCCAGTAAAAGGGGGCTTGAGGACTATGGCTACACCTTC. Together with reference TRBV19 and TRBJ1-2, the CDR3 gives the full variable domain: DGGITQSPKYLFRKEGQNVTLSCEQNLNHDAMYWYRQDPGQGLRLIYYSQIVNDFQKGDIAEGYSVSREKKESFPLTVTSAQKNPTAFYLCASKRGLEDYGYTFGSGTRLTVV.

The chain uses TRBV5-8 and TRBJ2-5; tentative D call: TRBD2 (6 bases). CDR1 and CDR2 (germline): SGHTS, YDEGEE. Deletions cut 7 bases from V and 4 bases from J, with 14 bases between. CDR3 length equals 13 residues. The CDR3, as DNA: TGTGCCAGCGTACGGGGAGCGGGAGAGACCCAGTACTTC. Its translation: CASVRGAGETQYF.

The chain joins TRBV7-9 to TRBJ2-1; 11 positions agree with TRBD2. V trimming: 4 bases; J trimming: 3 bases; junction bases outside the gene matches: 5. Germline V gene lookup returns CDR1 SEHNR and CDR2 FQNEAQ (reference sequence). This CDR3 has 16 residues. For the CDR3, the DNA is TGTGCCAGCAGCTCTACGGGACTAGCGGACTACAATGAGCAGTTCTTC. This encodes CASSSTGLADYNEQFF.

The chain links TRBV11-2 to TRBJ1-1; no firm D call. CDR3 length equals 13 residues. V lost 2 bases to trimming and J lost 3 bases, with 7 bases between them. Germline V gene data show CDR1 as SGHAT and CDR2 as FQNNGV. CDR3 bases: TGTGCCAGCAGCTTAACCGAGGACACTGAAGCTTTCTTT. Protein: CASSLTEDTEAFF.

The V call is TRBV2, the J call TRBJ2-2; TRBD2 is a possible D gene (5 bases). The V and J ends lost 5 bases and 5 bases respectively, with 6 bases between them. Looked up from germline, CDR1 is SNHLY and CDR2 is FYNNEI. The CDR3 has 12 amino acids. The CDR3 loop is CASSSGTGELFF. The CDR3, as DNA: TGTGCCAGCAGTTCGGGGACCGGGGAGCTGTTTTTT.

The chain joins TRBV2 to TRBJ2-2; 9 positions agree with TRBD2. The germline V gene encodes CDR1 SNHLY and CDR2 FYNNEI. This CDR3 has 16 residues. V dropped 4 bases and J dropped 4; count of bases not matched to a gene: 7. The CDR3 loop is CASSVEAGGITGELFF. CDR3 DNA sequence: TGTGCCAGCAGTGTCGAGGCGGGAGGGATCACCGGGGAGCTGTTTTTT.

This clone was picked up one time. The rearrangement joins TRBV4-2 to TRBJ2-1; TRBD1 aligns across 9 bases. The CDR3 contains 16 residues. CDR1 LGHNA and CDR2 YNFKEQ come from the germline V gene. V gave up 0 bases and J gave up 8 bases; unmatched junction bases: 8. The CDR3, as DNA: TGTGCCAGCAGCCAAGATAGCACAGGGGGCATGGATGAGCAGTTCTTC. This gives the protein CASSQDSTGGMDEQFF.

V gene TRBV5-4 combines with J gene TRBJ1-1; D gene uncertain. The germline CDR1 and CDR2 sequences are SGHNT and YYREEE (reference sequence). The V end was cut by 3 bases, the J end by 1 base, with 16 bases between. The CDR3 loop spans 16 amino acids. The CDR3 is CASSSDSPRRNTEAFF. The CDR3 nucleotides read TGTGCCAGCAGCTCCGATTCACCGAGGAGGAACACTGAAGCTTTCTTT.

The CDR3 sequence: CASSLLAANTGELFF. The CDR3 nucleotides read TGTGCCAGCAGCTTACTAGCGGCGAACACCGGGGAGCTGTTTTTT. V gene TRBV7-2 combines with J gene TRBJ2-2; 7 nucleotides align to TRBD2. Trimming removed 2 bases from V and 0 bases from J; junction bases left unmatched: 0. Germline loops: CDR1 SGHTA, CDR2 FQGNSA. The CDR3 totals 15 residues.

This clone has a single count. The gene calls are TRBV7-9 and TRBJ1-4; 7 nucleotides match TRBD1. V shed 2 bases and J 2 bases; nucleotides not matched to a gene: 5. The CDR3 covers 16 residues. Germline V gene data show CDR1 as SEHNR and CDR2 as FQNEAQ (reference sequence). The CDR3 loop reads CASSLKQGFTNEKLFF. DNA for the CDR3: TGTGCCAGCAGCTTAAAACAGGGGTTCACTAATGAAAAACTGTTTTTT.

This chain connects TRBV5-1 to TRBJ2-7; TRBD1 agrees at 9 bases. The V gene end was trimmed by 0 bases and the J gene end by 2 bases; junction bases not matched to a gene: 9. Germline V gene data show CDR1 as SGHRS and CDR2 as YFSETQ. The CDR3 has 17 amino acids. The CDR3 loop reads CASSLDRMGQGAYEQYF. As DNA, the CDR3 is TGCGCCAGCAGCTTGGATCGGATGGGACAGGGAGCCTACGAGCAGTACTTC. The whole variable domain, remainder taken from reference TRBV5-1 and TRBJ2-7, is KAGVTQTPRYLIKTRGQQVTLSCSPISGHRSVSWYQQTPGQGLQFLFEYFSETQRNKGNFPGRFSGRQFSNSRSEMNVSTLELGDSALYLCASSLDRMGQGAYEQYFGPGTRLTVT.

This chain uses TRBV19 with TRBJ1-2, with a possible D match to TRBD1 (6 bases). This CDR3 has 16 amino acids. Germline V gives CDR1 LNHDA, CDR2 SQIVND (reference sequence). V was clipped by 4 bases and J by 2 bases, with 17 bases between them. CDR3 in amino acids: CASSTNRENSNYGYTF. The DNA for the CDR3 is TGTGCCAGTAGTACCAACAGGGAAAACTCCAACTATGGCTACACCTTC.

The V gene is TRBV4-1, the J gene TRBJ1-2; tentative D call: TRBD1 (6 bases). Trimming removed 0 bases at V and 0 bases at J, with 11 bases between. Germline V CDR1 and CDR2: MGHRA, YSYEKL. The length of the CDR3 is 16 residues. This CDR3 reads CASSQESWDTNYGYTF. The CDR3 coding sequence is TGCGCCAGCAGCCAAGAAAGTTGGGACACTAACTATGGCTACACCTTC.

The chain joins TRBV5-4 to TRBJ2-7; D is uncertain. CDR3 size: 15 residues. The germline CDR1 and CDR2 sequences are SGHNT and YYREEE (reference sequence). Trimming removed 3 bases at V and 6 bases at J, with 19 bases between. The CDR3 loop is CASSSASGLASEQYF. DNA for the CDR3: TGTGCCAGCAGCTCGGCGTCGGGTCTTGCTTCCGAGCAGTACTTC.

CDR3: CAISDPGQTTYEQYF. As DNA, the CDR3 is TGTGCCATCAGTGACCCGGGACAGACGACCTACGAGCAGTACTTC. The chain recombines TRBV10-3 with TRBJ2-7; 7 bases are a match to TRBD1. The J segment lost 2 bases and the V segment lost 3 bases, leaving 7 bases of the junction unmatched. The CDR3 has 15 residues. Germline loops: CDR1 ENHRY, CDR2 SYGVKD.